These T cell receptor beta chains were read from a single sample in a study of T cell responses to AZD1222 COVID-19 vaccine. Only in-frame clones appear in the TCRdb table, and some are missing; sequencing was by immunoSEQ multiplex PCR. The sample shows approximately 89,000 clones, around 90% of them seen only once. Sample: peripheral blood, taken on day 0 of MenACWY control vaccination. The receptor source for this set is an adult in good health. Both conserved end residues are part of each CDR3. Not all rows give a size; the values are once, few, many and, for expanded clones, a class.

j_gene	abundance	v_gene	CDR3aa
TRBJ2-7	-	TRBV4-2	CASSQDRPSSYSLVHEQYF
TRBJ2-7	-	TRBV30	CAWSRVAPEQYF
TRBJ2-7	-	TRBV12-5	CASGPLGQGAYEQYF
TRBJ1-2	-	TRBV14	CASSQDWENGYTF
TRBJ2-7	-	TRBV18	CASSGGQGIYEQYF
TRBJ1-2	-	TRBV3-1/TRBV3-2	CASSQGGQVYGYTF
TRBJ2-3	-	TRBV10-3	CAIGTGGTDTQYF
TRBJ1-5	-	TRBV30	CAWSGGTGTSNQPQHF
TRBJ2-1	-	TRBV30	CAWGTTNEQFF
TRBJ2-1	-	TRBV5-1	CASSLLGQGPNEQFF
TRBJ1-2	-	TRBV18	CASSLRGFGGYTF
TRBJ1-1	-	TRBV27	CASSVLGPGTEAFF
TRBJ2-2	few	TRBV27	CASSFDSKNTGELFF
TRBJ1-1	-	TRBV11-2	CASRLGLGTEAFF
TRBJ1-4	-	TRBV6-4	CASSVDGANEKLFF
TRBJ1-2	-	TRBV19	CASTSWGRYGYTF